The 9 T cell receptor delta chains below all came from one sample that was sequenced in a study of Vδ1+ human thymocytes. Sequences come from RNA converted to cDNA by reverse transcription. Pooled V-gene forward primers with one constant-region reverse primer generated the CDR3 amplicons by multiplex PCR. TCRdb reanalysed the multiplex PCR reads with CATT. The sample carries around 76,000 delta-chain clones, approximately 30% recorded once. Their cognate antigens are unknown. Regarding the study as a whole: Thymic TRG and TRD repertoires appeared highly polyclonal.

Material for sequencing was Vdelta1+ gamma-delta thymocytes from the thymus. Subset noted: FACS-sorted CD3+ TCRalphabeta- TCRVdelta1+ TCRVdelta2- thymocytes. Receptor source: a boy under two years old who had congenital heart surgery.

As concerns this clone: The junction and the germline gene differ at one end; a read error may be behind it. The chain is built from TRDV1 and TRDJ1; the D gene could be TRDD1 or TRDD3 (5 bases each). The CDR3 contains 16 residues. Germline CDR1 TSWWSYY, CDR2 QGS. The CDR3 nucleotides read TGTGCTCTTGGCGAACTAATAGGGGGCTACACCGATAAACTCATCTTT. Amino acids: CALGELIGGYTDKLIF.

V and J are TRDV1 and TRDJ1, with 9 positions matching TRDD3. The junction had 8 bases not matched to a gene; V was cut back by 0 bases and J by 0 bases. The CDR3 has 18 amino acids. The V gene's germline CDR1 is TSWWSYY and CDR2 QGS. This CDR3 is CALGELRGILWYTDKLIF. The CDR3 bases are TGTGCTCTTGGGGAACTAAGGGGGATACTCTGGTACACCGATAAACTCATCTTT.

The rearrangement uses TRDV1 and TRDJ1; 9 nucleotides agree with TRDD3. The ends lost 4 bases at V and 0 bases at J; junction bases unmatched: 15. The CDR3 totals 19 residues. Germline CDR1 TSWWSYY, CDR2 QGS. Written as DNA, the CDR3 is TGTGCTCTTGGGGGATTCCTACGGCTACTGGGGGACCACACCGATAAACTCATCTTT. Protein sequence: CALGGFLRLLGDHTDKLIF.

The chain recombines TRDV1 with TRDJ1; TRDD3 agrees at 7 bases. V shed 0 bases, J shed 0 bases, and the junction held 31 bases outside the gene matches. Germline V gene data show CDR1 as TSWWSYY and CDR2 as QGS. This CDR3 has 25 residues. CDR3: CALGELPPCQGRGIPGGGYTDKLIF. As DNA, the CDR3 is TGTGCTCTTGGGGAACTGCCTCCTTGCCAGGGTCGAGGGATACCAGGTGGAGGGTACACCGATAAACTCATCTTT.

This clone was seen only a few times. The rearrangement uses TRDV1 and TRDJ1, with 9 nucleotides matching TRDD3. After removal of 4 bases from V and 0 bases from J, the junction contained 24 bases not matched to a gene. The V gene's germline CDR1 is TSWWSYY and CDR2 QGS. This CDR3 is 22 amino acids long. The CDR3 coding sequence is TGTGCTCTTGGGGGAGACTTCCCCTGGGGGATTCGACGAAGCCTGTACACCGATAAACTCATCTTT. This sequence encodes CALGGDFPWGIRRSLYTDKLIF.

This clone has a handful of counts. This rearrangement joins TRDV1 to TRDJ1; 13 bases agree with TRDD3. Per germline, CDR1 TSWWSYY and CDR2 QGS. This CDR3 has 21 amino acids. With V trimmed by 1 base and J by 7 bases, 21 bases remained unmatched. The CDR3 is CALGEPLHHNWGIRDNGKLIF. The CDR3 DNA is TGTGCTCTTGGGGAACCCCTACACCATAACTGGGGGATACGCGACAATGGTAAACTCATCTTT.

The V and J genes are TRDV1 and TRDJ1; 13 bases agree with TRDD3. CDR1 is TSWWSYY and CDR2 is QGS in the germline V gene. This CDR3 has 22 amino acids. The junction had 24 bases not matched to a gene; V was cut back by 3 bases and J by 5 bases. CDR3 amino acids: CALGDLRPSYGLGDTVRDKLIF. The CDR3, as DNA: TGTGCTCTTGGGGACCTCCGGCCTTCCTACGGACTGGGGGATACGGTGAGGGATAAACTCATCTTT.

In this sample, this clone turned up a few times. This chain connects TRDV1 to TRDJ1, with 9 bases fitting TRDD3. With 2 bases clipped from V and 0 bases from J, the junction kept 28 bases outside the gene matches. This CDR3 contains 24 residues. The germline CDR1 and CDR2 sequences are TSWWSYY and QGS. Here the CDR3 DNA reads TGTGCTCTTGGGGAAAGCCCCTTTCGGGCTTCATACTGGGGGAGACCCCAGTACACCGATAAACTCATCTTT. Translation: CALGESPFRASYWGRPQYTDKLIF.

This clone occurred a few times. This chain connects TRDV1 to TRDJ1; 9 bases are shared with TRDD2. The CDR3 is 22 amino acids. Germline lookup yields CDR1 TSWWSYY and CDR2 QGS. With 4 bases clipped from V and 0 bases from J, the junction kept 24 bases outside the gene matches. DNA of the CDR3: TGTGCTCTTGGGGCACCCAGGCCTTCCTACGGCCGGGGCGCGGAGTACACCGATAAACTCATCTTT. It specifies CALGAPRPSYGRGAEYTDKLIF.